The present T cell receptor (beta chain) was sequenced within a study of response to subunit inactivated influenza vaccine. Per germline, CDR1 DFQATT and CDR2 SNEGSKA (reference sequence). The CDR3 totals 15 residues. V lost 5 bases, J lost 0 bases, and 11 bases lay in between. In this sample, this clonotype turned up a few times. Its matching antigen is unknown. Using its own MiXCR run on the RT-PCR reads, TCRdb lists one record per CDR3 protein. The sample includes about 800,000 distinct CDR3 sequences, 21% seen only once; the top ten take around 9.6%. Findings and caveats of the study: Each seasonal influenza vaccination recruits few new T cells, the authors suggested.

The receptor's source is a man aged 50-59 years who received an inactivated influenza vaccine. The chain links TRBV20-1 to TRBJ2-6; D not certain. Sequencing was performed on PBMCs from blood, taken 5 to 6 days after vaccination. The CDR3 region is CSAVPLGSGANVLTF. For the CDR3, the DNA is TGCAGTGCTGTCCCCTTGGGCTCTGGGGCCAACGTCCTGACTTTC.